The sequence of this TCR beta chain was determined in a study of blood T cell repertoires in COVID-19. Study background: The origin of the acute and convalescent COVID-19 samples was the United States, Italy and Spain. Sources were T cells, B-cell-depleted T cells, or PBMCs; the material itself was cDNA or gDNA.

As originally analysed: Reference gene primer amplification gave estimated nucleated cell counts. This table comes from immunoSEQ multiplex PCR, and its TCRdb copy is limited to in-frame clones, with some not included. Clonal size and the V and J genes are those of that table, whereas D and trimming came from the DNA. In the table there are around 100,000 clones, about 88% of which are singletons. This clone was recorded a few times. Trimming removed 5 bases from V and 9 bases from J; junction bases left unmatched: 7. From germline, CDR1 is SGHNT and CDR2 YENEEA. The CDR3 runs 14 residues. This TCR derives from a human donor in a cohort sampled during active COVID-19. The V gene is TRBV11-3, the J gene TRBJ2-1, with 10 positions matching TRBD2. Material for sequencing was peripheral blood. In nucleotides, the CDR3 is TGTGCCAGCAGCCTTAGCGGGGGGAGGGGTGAGCAGTTCTTC. It specifies CASSLSGGRGEQFF.